This T cell receptor (beta chain) emerged from a study of T cells in Graves' hyperthyroidism and ophthalmopathy. Study-level points and caveats: Separating ophthalmopathy from stable hyperthyroidism was achieved by a 13 V-J model. The majority of expanded thyroid clonotypes above 0.001 also appeared in blood. Ophthalmopathy, which appeared later, was predicted by the model a median about 6.8 months before onset.

Criteria for exclusion of patients were uncontrolled infection, other autoimmune disease, pregnancy or lactation. Per the germline V gene, CDR1 is ENHRY and CDR2 is SYGVKD. The CDR3 runs to 21 residues. Trimming at V came to 0 bases and at J to 4 bases, leaving 21 bases not matched to a gene. On this clonotype itself: Its antigen is not identified.

Amplified TCR beta CDR3 regions came from RNA transcripts. A first-round RT-PCR of the TCR CDR3 used the HTBI primer set. MiXCR, applied by TCRdb to the multiplex PCR reads, yields one record per CDR3 protein. The table records hundreds of thousands of distinct CDR3 sequences, 45% of them present only once. Sequencing used peripheral blood or thyroid tissue (not recorded which). The rearrangement uses TRBV10-3 and TRBJ1-2, with 9 bases fitting TRBD1. The receptor was isolated from an adult man with Graves' disease, either hyperthyroidism or ophthalmopathy (not recorded which). In nucleotides, the CDR3 is TGTGCCATCAGTGAGTCCAAGTTCGAAGCGGGACAGGGCGTTGCAGGCTATGGCTACACCTTC. Its translation: CAISESKFEAGQGVAGYGYTF.